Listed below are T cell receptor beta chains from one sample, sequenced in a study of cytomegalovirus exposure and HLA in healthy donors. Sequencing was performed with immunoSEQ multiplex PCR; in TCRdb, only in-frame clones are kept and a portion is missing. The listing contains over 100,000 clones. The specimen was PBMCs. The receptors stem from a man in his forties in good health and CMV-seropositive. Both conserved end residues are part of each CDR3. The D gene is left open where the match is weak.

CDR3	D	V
CASSQDGSSQETQYF	-	TRBV4-2
CASSYGTEGQPQHF	TRBD1	TRBV7-9
CSGGGNQPQHF	-	TRBV20-1
CASSLVSGDGSYNEQFF	-	TRBV5-8
CASSRRLAGPYNEQFF	TRBD2	TRBV7-2
CASSFGPYNEQFF	-	TRBV7-2
CASSLGTGDPLDYTF	TRBD1	TRBV27
CASSFNSQGGYTF	-	TRBV5-5
CASSQDRGTSGPIQETQYF	TRBD2	TRBV4-2
CASSRVAGGQTTGELFF	TRBD2	TRBV5-4
CASSRFQGPYGYTF	-	TRBV14
CASSQGTSGRGFGANVLTF	TRBD2	TRBV4-2
CASSTPGGASTDTQYF	TRBD2	TRBV9
CASSLMTSGSSYNEQFF	TRBD2	TRBV5-4